The present TCR beta chain was sequenced within a study of robustness of blood B and T cell sequencing (dated by TCRdb to 2016 to 2019). Describing the broader study: The goal of the study was to figure out the amount of peripheral blood required to reliably characterize the TCRbeta and IgG repertoires of an individual. In each of the 10 or so independently drawn blood samples, TCRbeta and IgG repertoires were quantified. Two replicate TCRbeta cDNA libraries were prepared from one shared RNA pool from a single 10 ml draw, serving as technical replicates.

The library was generated by PCR. TCRdb shows the sequencer as Illumina MiSeq. SMARTScribe reverse transcriptase and a 5' template-switch oligo, by which a universal priming site was added, were used for cDNA synthesis. The template-switch oligo carried a 12-nucleotide random unique molecular identifier (UMI) that tagged each cDNA molecule. Chain-specific reverse primers targeted TCRbeta transcripts during reverse transcription. Residual template-switch adapters were removed by uracil DNA glycosylase treatment, and cDNA was purified using a Qiagen MinElute kit. For the first PCR, KAPA HiFi HotStart ReadyMix was used for 23 cycles, with amplification split across four 50 ul reactions containing step-out primers. Before any further amplification, the products of the first-round PCR were gel-purified. Illumina Nextera adapters were attached in a second PCR of roughly 8 cycles, and the libraries were then purified and pooled. The UMI barcode for each TCRbeta molecule was captured by a 50-nucleotide 5' read. The authors' analysis ran thus. The MIGEC toolkit was used to group reads by UMI into consensus reads. Final reads were produced by merging forward and reverse consensus reads with PEAR. Identical UMI-sequence pairs shared across libraries were treated as cross-sample contamination and removed by a custom decontamination script. MIGMAP, a wrapper around IgBLAST, was used to carry out V(D)J assignment and CDR3 extraction. A TCR clonotype was defined as sharing the same V gene, J gene and CDR3 amino acid sequence, and CDR1 and CDR2 were not sequenced. In-frame beta chains were kept once TCRdb had trimmed the public reads at Q25 with fastp and called clones with MiXCR. When rows share a CDR3 protein, they turn into one entry using the most common DNA and genes. What appears here as the V and J calls and clone size reflects TCRdb's work, not the paper's. This sample gives 3,500 to 5,000 distinct CDR3 sequences in total; approximately 50% of them show up just once. The ten largest clones take up over 20% of the sample.

Beyond this particular receptor, the publication reports: The TCRbeta rarefaction curves did not fully level off, which suggests under-sequencing or many low-abundance clonotypes. EDTA tubes required immediate fractionation, limiting use in multi-site collections. Overlap of rare TCRbeta clonotypes did not improve with pooling tubes, implying much larger blood volumes would be needed to capture them. Combining 3 or 4 tubes (roughly 28-45 ml blood) brought coverage of the top 10,000 TCRbeta clonotypes close to saturation. Every single 10 ml sample contained the 1,000 most abundant TCRbeta clonotypes from the pooled draws. One pair of TCRbeta libraries showed evidence of cross-contamination, likely from batch processing; the shared UMI-sequence pairs were removed. Between the technical replicate libraries, over 85% of the top 10,000 TCRbeta clonotypes in one library were also present in the other library.

In its sample, this clonotype was seen a few times. The specificity of this receptor is unknown. Base qualities are not provided; no much larger clone lies one nucleotide away. From cysteine to phenylalanine, the CDR3 is 15 amino acids long. Kept here is only the CDR3 DNA, which spans 45 bases and is read in frame from base 1. V is cut by 6 bases and J by 4 bases, and the space between the germline ends is 18 bases. In the germline V gene, CDR1 corresponds to ENHRY and CDR2 to SYGVKD. TCRbeta repertoires were quantified from mRNA rather than genomic DNA, which captures expressed receptors. Buffy coat leukocytes were collected into Trizol, and RNA was extracted with the Direct-zol RNA MiniPrep Plus kit without cell sorting. To separate plasma, buffy coat and red blood cells, EDTA blood tubes were immediately centrifuged at 4 degrees C.

The sample was peripheral blood. The chain uses TRBV10-3 and TRBJ1-2, with TRBD1 as a weak D call on 5 bases. This receptor was taken from a human donor in good health. The nucleotide sequence reads as follows: TGTGCCATCAGCCCGCGGGGGGAGCCCGTCTATGGCTACACCTTC. It translates to CAISPRGEPVYGYTF.